The present entry profiles one T cell receptor (beta chain) with its context. The antigen is not known. The sample originates from a study of naive and memory T cell subsets. Whole-study findings and limits: Especially in CD8 cells, naive repertoires contained a few larger clonotypes, possibly CD45RA-re-expressing memory cells. In naive cells, over 85% of TCR sequences were seen only once.

The beta constant-region primer was an equimolar mix of two oligonucleotides covering TRBC1 and TRBC2. Four rounds of PCR amplified the ligated cDNA using nested alpha and beta constant-region primers plus SP2. A 12-nucleotide UMI and the SP2 primer were added to the cDNA 3' end by oligonucleotide ligation. TCRdb reprocessed the UMI-ligation and nested PCR reads with MiXCR, giving one entry per CDR3 protein. Here the sample spans 150,000 or so distinct CDR3 sequences, over 20% being singletons. Trimming left V 6 bases short and J 4 bases short, with 15 bases between. The CDR3 extends over 14 amino acids. Overnight CMV lysate stimulation of fresh PBMCs defined donor CMV status by CD4+ IFNgamma.

Sequenced material: naive CD4+ T cells from blood. The chain links TRBV12-3 or TRBV12-4 to TRBJ1-2, with TRBD1 as a possible D gene (5 bases). This receptor was obtained from a human donor in good health. The CDR3 bases are TGTGCCAGCAGACCGACAGTTTCATCCTATGGCTACACCTTC. Translating it yields CASRPTVSSYGYTF.